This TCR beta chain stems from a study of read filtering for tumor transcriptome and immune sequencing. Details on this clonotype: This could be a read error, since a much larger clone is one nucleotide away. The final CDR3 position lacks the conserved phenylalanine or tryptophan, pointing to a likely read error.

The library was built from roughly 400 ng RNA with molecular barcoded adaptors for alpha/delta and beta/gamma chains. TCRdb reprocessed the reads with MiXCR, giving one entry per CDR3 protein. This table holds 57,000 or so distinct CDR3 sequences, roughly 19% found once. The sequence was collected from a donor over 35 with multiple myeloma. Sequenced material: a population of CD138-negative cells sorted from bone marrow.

Written as DNA, the CDR3 is TGCAGCGTTATGGGACAACAAGAGGGTACTAATGAAAAACTGTTTTCT. Its protein is CSVMGQQEGTNEKLFS. The genes are TRBV29-1 and TRBJ1-4, with D maybe TRBD1 (6 bases). The CDR3 is 16 amino acids. Trimming cost V 5 bases and J 2 bases, with 18 bases left between them. The V gene's germline CDR1 is SQVTM and CDR2 ANQGSEA.